These 27 T cell receptor beta chains were all obtained from the same sample, sequenced in a study of T cells expressing NK-cell markers (dated by TCRdb to about 2020). The library was generated by 5' RACE. Sequenced on an Illumina HiSeq 2000. Reads reprocessed by TCRdb are summarized as one entry per CDR3 protein sequence, and DNA is absent. The sample table records some 410,000 distinct CDR3 sequences. 7.3% of the sample lies in the top ten. The source material was blood T cells: a sorted CD56 or NKG2C T cell subset, CD4+ or CD8+ T cells, or bulk PBMC T cells (not recorded which). The receptor source for this set is a woman aged 18-69 years in good health.

V is TRBV29-1 and J is TRBJ1-1; the D call from TCRdb, TRBD1, cannot be confirmed without DNA. In germline, CDR1 is SQVTM, CDR2 ANQGSEA. This CDR3 is 14 amino acids long. CDR3 residues: CSVVSRTGGSEAFF.

The chain combines TRBV5-1 with TRBJ1-1; the D call of TRBD1 rests on TCRdb alone, since no DNA is present to check it. CDR3 length equals 15 residues. The germline gives CDR1 SGHRS, CDR2 YFSETQ. The CDR3 protein is CASSEPGTGGTEAFF.

The J gene is TRBJ2-5, the V gene TRBV9; there is no DNA to check the TCRdb D call of TRBD2. This CDR3 contains 16 residues. Germline V gene lookup returns CDR1 SGDLS and CDR2 YYNGEE. This CDR3 is CASSVAPSGSQETQYF.

The rearrangement links TRBV5-1 to TRBJ2-5; there is no DNA to check the TCRdb D call of TRBD1. CDR3 size: 12 residues. The germline gives CDR1 SGHRS, CDR2 YFSETQ. CDR3: CASGGGPETQYF.

V and J are TRBV7-9 and TRBJ1-1; the D gene TCRdb calls, TRBD1, cannot be checked with no DNA. CDR3 length: 14 residues. From germline, CDR1 is SEHNR and CDR2 FQNEAQ (reference sequence). The chain's CDR3 is CASTMGQGDTEAFF. Variable domain in full (rest from reference TRBV7-9 and TRBJ1-1): DTGVSQNPRHKITKRGQNVTFRCDPISEHNRLYWYRQTLGQGPEFLTYFQNEAQLEKSRLLSDRFSAERPKGSFSTLEIQRTEQGDSAMYLCASTMGQGDTEAFFGQGTRLTVV.

Here the CDR3 reads CASSGLRQSPSDYGYTF. This rearrangement joins TRBV25-1 to TRBJ1-2; the D call of TRBD1 rests on TCRdb alone, since no DNA is present to check it. Germline lookup yields CDR1 MGHDK and CDR2 SYGVNS. The CDR3 is 17 residues long.

The CDR3 reads CASSQGPNEKLFF. The V and J genes are TRBV7-2 and TRBJ1-4; with no DNA, the TCRdb D assignment of TRBD1 cannot be verified. This CDR3 is 13 amino acids long. CDR1 is SGHTA and CDR2 is FQGNSA in the germline V gene.

The chain couples TRBV7-2 to TRBJ2-5; TCRdb's D gene call, TRBD1, goes unchecked for lack of DNA. This CDR3 is 15 amino acids long. Germline V CDR1 and CDR2: SGHTA, FQGNSA. CDR3 amino acids: CASSLGSGAGETQYF. The variable domain in full, with the rest retrieved from reference TRBV7-2 and TRBJ2-5, is GAGVSQSPSNKVTEKGKDVELRCDPISGHTALYWYRQSLGQGLEFLIYFQGNSAPDKSGLPSDRFSAERTGGSVSTLTIQRTQQEDSAVYLCASSLGSGAGETQYFGPGTRLLVL.

The CDR3: CASSSPGQGADAQYF. This chain links TRBV7-9 with TRBJ2-3; TCRdb's D call, TRBD1, is unchecked because there is no DNA. Germline loops: CDR1 SEHNR, CDR2 FQNEAQ (reference sequence). CDR3 size: 15 residues.

This sequence joins TRBV24-1 and TRBJ1-6; no DNA is available, so the TRBD1 call from TCRdb remains unchecked. Per the germline V gene, CDR1 is KGHDR and CDR2 is SFDVKD. CDR3 length: 12 residues. The CDR3 loop is CATSRPDSPLHF.

V gene TRBV7-9 combines with J gene TRBJ1-1; TCRdb proposes TRBD1, but this gene call is untestable without DNA. This CDR3 comprises 15 residues. Germline-derived CDR1 and CDR2 are SEHNR and FQNEAQ (reference sequence). CDR3 sequence: CASSLVGTGNLEAFF. Together with reference TRBV7-9 and TRBJ1-1, the CDR3 gives the full variable domain: DTGVSQNPRHKITKRGQNVTFRCDPISEHNRLYWYRQTLGQGPEFLTYFQNEAQLEKSRLLSDRFSAERPKGSFSTLEIQRTEQGDSAMYLCASSLVGTGNLEAFFGQGTRLTVV.

The chain joins TRBV29-1 to TRBJ2-3. CDR3 length: 16 amino acids. The germline V gene encodes CDR1 SQVTM and CDR2 ANQGSEA. CDR3: CSVEDPGNPSTDTQYF.

The V gene is TRBV28, the J gene TRBJ2-7; the TCRdb D gene call, TRBD1, has no DNA to confirm it. Germline values: CDR1 MDHEN, CDR2 SYDVKM. CDR3 size: 15 residues. The CDR3 spells CASRLTSGTGNEQYF.

The CDR3: CASSPDRADTEAFF. The rearrangement uses TRBV6-4 and TRBJ1-1; TCRdb returns TRBD1, unconfirmable since there is no DNA. The germline gives CDR1 MRHNA, CDR2 SNTAGT. The length of the CDR3 is 14 residues.

The genes are TRBV12-3 or TRBV12-4 and TRBJ2-3; TCRdb indicates TRBD1, and absent DNA this call remains unverified. The CDR3 has 16 amino acids. The CDR3 region is CASSPKTGGGTDTQYF.

The chain recombines TRBV5-6 with TRBJ2-3. CDR1 and CDR2 (germline): SGHDT, YYEEEE. CDR3 length equals 14 residues. This CDR3 is CASSPDPSTDTQYF. Variable domain in full (rest from reference TRBV5-6 and TRBJ2-3): DAGVTQSPTHLIKTRGQQVTLRCSPKSGHDTVSWYQQALGQGPQFIFQYYEEEERQRGNFPDRFSGHQFPNYSSELNVNALLLGDSALYLCASSPDPSTDTQYFGPGTRLTVL.

The chain links TRBV5-1 to TRBJ2-6; the D call from TCRdb, TRBD1, cannot be confirmed without DNA. Germline values: CDR1 SGHRS, CDR2 YFSETQ. The CDR3 is made up of 18 amino acids. The CDR3 sequence: CASSLAGQGFSGANVLTF. The full variable domain, completed using reference TRBV5-1 and TRBJ2-6, is KAGVTQTPRYLIKTRGQQVTLSCSPISGHRSVSWYQQTPGQGLQFLFEYFSETQRNKGNFPGRFSGRQFSNSRSEMNVSTLELGDSALYLCASSLAGQGFSGANVLTFGAGSRLTVL.

This rearrangement joins TRBV6-6 to TRBJ1-1. Germline CDR1 reads MNHNY; CDR2 reads SVGAGI (reference sequence). The CDR3 is 14 amino acids. CDR3: CASSQTVMNTEAFF.

The genes are TRBV6-2 or TRBV6-3 and TRBJ2-7; absent DNA, TCRdb's TRBD1 call cannot be checked. The germline gives CDR1 MNHEY, CDR2 SVGEGT. The CDR3 is 13 residues long. The CDR3 reads CASSYPLDGEQYF.

V gene TRBV20-1 combines with J gene TRBJ2-3; TCRdb outputs TRBD1, but without DNA this stays unchecked. Germline CDR1 is DFQATT and CDR2 is SNEGSKA (reference sequence). The CDR3 is 15 amino acids. This CDR3 reads CSATTGQSSTDTQYF.

V is TRBV5-4 and J is TRBJ2-7. The CDR3 loop spans 12 amino acids. Germline CDR1 and CDR2: SGHNT and YYREEE (reference sequence). CDR3 sequence: CASARSGYEQYF.

CDR3 residues: CRPGTTNYGYTF. This chain links TRBV20-1 with TRBJ1-2; TCRdb reports TRBD1, a call that lacks DNA to check it against. The CDR3 sequence is 12 residues long. Germline loops: CDR1 DFQATT, CDR2 SNEGSKA (reference sequence).

V is TRBV12-3 or TRBV12-4 and J is TRBJ1-3. The CDR3 runs to 15 residues. The CDR3 region is CASSSLRTWGNTIYF.

V is TRBV6-1 and J is TRBJ2-2; TCRdb selects TRBD2, and the lack of DNA leaves this call unchecked. Germline V CDR1 and CDR2: MNHNS, SASEGT. CDR3 size: 16 residues. CDR3: CASIPLRGLHTGELFF.

The chain has TRBV20-1 and TRBJ1-6. Germline CDR1 DFQATT, CDR2 SNEGSKA (reference sequence). The CDR3 runs to 13 residues. This chain's CDR3 is CSAPTDLYSPLHF.

The CDR3 is CASSPPSRLGYNEQFF. This chain joins TRBV18 and TRBJ2-1. The germline gives CDR1 KGHSH, CDR2 LQKENI. This CDR3 has 16 residues.

The J gene is TRBJ2-3, the V gene TRBV20-1; TCRdb returns TRBD2, unconfirmable since there is no DNA. This CDR3 region has 16 residues. Looked up from germline, CDR1 is DFQATT and CDR2 is SNEGSKA (reference sequence). This chain's CDR3 is CSASEAGGLSAGTQYF.